The T cell receptor beta chain described here comes from a study of blood T cells in healthy people across ages. A second 7 to 11 cycle PCR used barcoded and J-beta primers. Sequencing of every sample gave 2.5 million or more CDR3-containing paired-end reads. From the 5' RACE reads, TCRdb called clonotypes with MiXCR, one entry per CDR3 protein. This sample yields roughly 1,500,000 distinct CDR3 sequences, of which around 39% are seen a single time; around 8% belongs to the top ten. There are 17 residues in the CDR3. V was pared by 0 bases and J by 4 bases, with 16 bases between. The germline CDR1 and CDR2 sequences are MNHEY and SMNVEV (reference sequence).

Sequencing was done on a sample of blood. This TCR was sampled from a woman in her late teens or twenties in good health. The J gene is TRBJ1-5, the V gene TRBV27, with D possibly being TRBD1 (5 bases). The CDR3 DNA reads as TGTGCCAGCAGTTTATCCCCTGTGGCAGGGTGGAATCAGCCCCAGCATTTT. This sequence encodes CASSLSPVAGWNQPQHF.